Here is one T cell receptor (beta chain) with its context. The data originate from a study of OX40 agonist ivuxolimab in advanced cancers. Study-level background: With a range of about 23 to 90, age averaged about 59 years, and more than 75% were male.

Here immunoSEQ multiplex PCR was the method, and the copy in TCRdb shows in-frame clones only, minus some. The top ten hold around 0.33% of the sample, which has 150,000 to 190,000 clones, around 94% seen once. The germline V and J ends were trimmed by 5 bases and 6 bases, with 13 bases remaining between them. The V gene's germline CDR1 is SGHTA and CDR2 FQGTGA. The CDR3 consists of 13 residues. The rearrangement joins TRBV7-3 to TRBJ2-5; D might be TRBD1 or TRBD2, each matching 6 bases. The source was CD4+ or CD8+ T cells sorted from blood, collected in a trial of the OX40 agonist ivuxolimab. This TCR was recovered from an adult with an advanced solid tumor such as melanoma, head and neck, liver or kidney cancer. CDR3 nucleotides: TGTGCCAGCAGCCTACAGGGAGGTCAGACCCAGTACTTC. Amino acids: CASSLQGGQTQYF.